The entry below gives a single T cell receptor beta chain sequence along with its context. Its antigen is undetermined. This specimen belongs to a study of blood T cells in healthy people across ages. A sample-barcoded 5' primer and a J-beta primer mix were used in a second PCR of roughly 7 to 11 cycles. MiXCR, applied by TCRdb to the 5' RACE reads, yields one record per CDR3 protein. The sample holds about 780,000 distinct CDR3 sequences, roughly 26% seen once. General study points: Higher diversity, along with more naive CD4+ cells, distinguished long-lived donors from aged donors.

Trimming removed 0 bases at V and 0 bases at J, with 13 bases between. This CDR3 comprises 18 residues. Germline V gene data show CDR1 as SGHKS and CDR2 as YYEKEE (reference sequence). These data were likewise used in another study, on T cells of mothers and their children.

V and J are TRBV5-5 and TRBJ2-6; TRBD1 might be the D (5 bases). This receptor was obtained from a boy between 5 and 17 years old in good health. Material for sequencing was blood. CDR3 coding DNA: TGTGCCAGCAGCTTGGATAGGGGTACGCGCTCTGGGGCCAACGTCCTGACTTTC. This codes for CASSLDRGTRSGANVLTF.